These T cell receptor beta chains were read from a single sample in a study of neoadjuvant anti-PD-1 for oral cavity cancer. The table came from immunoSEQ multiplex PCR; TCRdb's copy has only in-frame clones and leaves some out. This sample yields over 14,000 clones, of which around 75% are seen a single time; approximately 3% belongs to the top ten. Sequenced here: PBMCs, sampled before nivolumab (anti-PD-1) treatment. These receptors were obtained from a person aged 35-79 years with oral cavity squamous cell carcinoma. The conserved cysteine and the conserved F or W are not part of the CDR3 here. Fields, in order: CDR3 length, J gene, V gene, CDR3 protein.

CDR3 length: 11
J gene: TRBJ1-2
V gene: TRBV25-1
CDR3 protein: ASTFGGQSVYT

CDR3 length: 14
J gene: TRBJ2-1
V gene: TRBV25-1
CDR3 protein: ASSAPGLAAYNEQF

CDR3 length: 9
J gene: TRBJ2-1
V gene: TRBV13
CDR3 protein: ASSSLREQF

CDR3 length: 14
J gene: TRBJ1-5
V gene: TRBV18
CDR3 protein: ASSPTDYYSNQPQH

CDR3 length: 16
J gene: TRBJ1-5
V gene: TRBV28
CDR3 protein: ASRTGTGSFLGNQPQH

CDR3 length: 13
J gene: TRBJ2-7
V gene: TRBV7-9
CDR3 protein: ASSPGVSPLYEQY

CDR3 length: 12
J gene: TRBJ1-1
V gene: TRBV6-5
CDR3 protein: ASSVGAENTEAF

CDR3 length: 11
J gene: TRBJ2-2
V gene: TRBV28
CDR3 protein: ASILRGDGELF

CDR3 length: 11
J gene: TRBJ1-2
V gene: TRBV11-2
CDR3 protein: ASSSSGGYGYT

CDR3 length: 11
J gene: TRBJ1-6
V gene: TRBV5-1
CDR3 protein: ASSLDADSPLH

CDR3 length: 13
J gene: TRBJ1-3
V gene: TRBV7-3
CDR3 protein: ASSLGVSSGNTIY

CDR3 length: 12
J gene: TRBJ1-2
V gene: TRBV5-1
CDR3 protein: ASSLGRTGRGYT

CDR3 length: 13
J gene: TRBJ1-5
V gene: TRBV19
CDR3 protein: ASSIGRGAGQPQH

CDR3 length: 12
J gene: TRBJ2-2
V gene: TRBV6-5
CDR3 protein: ASSPGGETGELF

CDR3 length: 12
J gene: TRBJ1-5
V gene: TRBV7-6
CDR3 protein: ASSPFQGNQPQH

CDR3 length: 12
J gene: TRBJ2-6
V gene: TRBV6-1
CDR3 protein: ASSQGSGANVLT

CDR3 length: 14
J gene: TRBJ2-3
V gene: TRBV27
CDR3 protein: ASSPIQATSTDTQY

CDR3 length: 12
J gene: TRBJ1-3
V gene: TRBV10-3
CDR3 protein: AISEPRSGNTIY

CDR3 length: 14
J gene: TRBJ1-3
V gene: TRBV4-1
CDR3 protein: ASSQEQGRSGNTIY

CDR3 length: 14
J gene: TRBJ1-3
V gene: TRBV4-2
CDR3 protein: ASSQDLTRSGNTIY

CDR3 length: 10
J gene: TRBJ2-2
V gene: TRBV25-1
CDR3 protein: ASSELPGELF

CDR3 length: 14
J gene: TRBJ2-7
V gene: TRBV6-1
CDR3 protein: ASSGLGTRGSYEQY